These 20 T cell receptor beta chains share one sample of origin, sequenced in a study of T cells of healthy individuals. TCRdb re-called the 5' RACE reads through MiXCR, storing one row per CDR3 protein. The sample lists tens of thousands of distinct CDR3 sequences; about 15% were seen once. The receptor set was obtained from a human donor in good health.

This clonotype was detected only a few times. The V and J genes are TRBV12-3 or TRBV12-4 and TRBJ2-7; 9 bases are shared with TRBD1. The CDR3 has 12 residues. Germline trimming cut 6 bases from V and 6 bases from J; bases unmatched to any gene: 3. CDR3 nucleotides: TGTGCCAGCAGCCAGACAGGGGGCGAGCAGTACTTC. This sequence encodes CASSQTGGEQYF.

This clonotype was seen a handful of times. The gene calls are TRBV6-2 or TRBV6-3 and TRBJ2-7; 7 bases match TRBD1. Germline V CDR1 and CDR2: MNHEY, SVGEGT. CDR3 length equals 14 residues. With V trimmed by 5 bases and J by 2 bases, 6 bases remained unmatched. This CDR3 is CASSSPGTAYEQYF. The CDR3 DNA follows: TGTGCCAGCAGTAGCCCCGGGACAGCCTACGAGCAGTACTTC.

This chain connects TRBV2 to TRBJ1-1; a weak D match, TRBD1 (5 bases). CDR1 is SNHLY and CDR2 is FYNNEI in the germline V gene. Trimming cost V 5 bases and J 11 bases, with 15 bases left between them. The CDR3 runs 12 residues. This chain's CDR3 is CASSLDRIPAFF. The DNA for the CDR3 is TGTGCCAGCAGTCTCGACAGAATCCCGGCTTTCTTT.

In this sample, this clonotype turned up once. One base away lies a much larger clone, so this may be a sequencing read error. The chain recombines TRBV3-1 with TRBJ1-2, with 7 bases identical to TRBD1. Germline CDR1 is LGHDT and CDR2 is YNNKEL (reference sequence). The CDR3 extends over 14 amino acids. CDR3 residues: CASSHQTGLGGYNF. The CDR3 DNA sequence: TGTGCCAGCAGCCACCAGACAGGGCTCGGCGGCTACAACTTC.

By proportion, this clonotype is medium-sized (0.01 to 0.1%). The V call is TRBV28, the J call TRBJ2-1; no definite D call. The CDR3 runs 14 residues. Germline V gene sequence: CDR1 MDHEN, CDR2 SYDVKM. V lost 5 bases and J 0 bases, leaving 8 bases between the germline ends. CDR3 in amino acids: CASSPLSSYNEQFF. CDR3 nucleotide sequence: TGTGCCAGCAGTCCACTAAGCTCCTACAATGAGCAGTTCTTC.

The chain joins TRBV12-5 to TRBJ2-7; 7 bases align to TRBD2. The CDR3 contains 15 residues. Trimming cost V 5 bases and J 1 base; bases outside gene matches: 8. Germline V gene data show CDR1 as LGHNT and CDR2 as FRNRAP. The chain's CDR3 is CASGITGTTSYEQYF. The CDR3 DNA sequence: TGTGCTAGTGGTATCACCGGGACTACGTCCTACGAGCAGTACTTC. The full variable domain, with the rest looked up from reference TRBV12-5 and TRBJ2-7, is DARVTQTPRHKVTEMGQEVTMRCQPILGHNTVFWYRQTMMQGLELLAYFRNRAPLDDSGMPKDRFSAEMPDATLATLKIQPSEPRDSAVYFCASGITGTTSYEQYFGPGTRLTVT.

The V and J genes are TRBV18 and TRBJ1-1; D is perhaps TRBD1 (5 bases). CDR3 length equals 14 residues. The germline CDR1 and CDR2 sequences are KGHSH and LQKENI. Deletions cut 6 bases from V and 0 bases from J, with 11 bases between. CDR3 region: CASSETALNTEAFF. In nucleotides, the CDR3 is TGTGCCAGCTCCGAGACAGCACTGAACACTGAAGCTTTCTTT.

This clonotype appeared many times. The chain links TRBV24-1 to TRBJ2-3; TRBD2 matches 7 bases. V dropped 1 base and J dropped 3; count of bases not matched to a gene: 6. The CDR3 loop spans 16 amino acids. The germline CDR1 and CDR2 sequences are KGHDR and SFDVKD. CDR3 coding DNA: TGTGCCACCAGTGATTTTGGCGGGGAGGGGACAGATACGCAGTATTTT. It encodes CATSDFGGEGTDTQYF.

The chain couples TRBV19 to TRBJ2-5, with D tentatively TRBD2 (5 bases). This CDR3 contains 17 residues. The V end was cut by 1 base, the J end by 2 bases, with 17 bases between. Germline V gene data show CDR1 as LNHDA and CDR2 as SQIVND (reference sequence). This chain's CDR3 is CASSIGLSSTLQETQYF. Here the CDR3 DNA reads TGTGCCAGTAGTATAGGCCTCTCTAGCACATTACAAGAGACCCAGTACTTC.

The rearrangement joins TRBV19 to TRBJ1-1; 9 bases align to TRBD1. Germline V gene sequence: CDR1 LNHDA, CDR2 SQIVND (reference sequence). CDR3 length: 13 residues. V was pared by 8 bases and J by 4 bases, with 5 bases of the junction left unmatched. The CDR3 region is CASLTGGGTEAFF. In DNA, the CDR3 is TGTGCCAGTCTGACAGGGGGGGGCACTGAAGCTTTCTTT.

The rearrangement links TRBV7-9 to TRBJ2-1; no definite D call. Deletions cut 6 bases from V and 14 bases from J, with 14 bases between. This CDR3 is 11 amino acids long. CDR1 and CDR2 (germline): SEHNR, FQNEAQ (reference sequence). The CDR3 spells CASSAERSEFF. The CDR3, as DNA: TGTGCCAGCAGTGCTGAGAGGTCTGAGTTCTTC.

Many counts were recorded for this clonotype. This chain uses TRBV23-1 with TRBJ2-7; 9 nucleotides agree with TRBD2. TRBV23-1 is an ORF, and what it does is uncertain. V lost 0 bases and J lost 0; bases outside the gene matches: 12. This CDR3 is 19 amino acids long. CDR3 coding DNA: TGCGCCAGCAGTCAATCGGGCGCTGCCACTAGCGGGCACTCCTACGAGCAGTACTTC. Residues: CASSQSGAATSGHSYEQYF.

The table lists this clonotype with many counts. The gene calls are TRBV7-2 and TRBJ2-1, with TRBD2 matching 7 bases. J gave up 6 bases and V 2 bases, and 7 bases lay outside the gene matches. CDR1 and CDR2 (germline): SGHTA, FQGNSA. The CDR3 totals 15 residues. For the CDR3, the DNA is TGTGCCAGCAGCTTACGATCGGGGGGACTCAATGAGCAGTTCTTC. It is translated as CASSLRSGGLNEQFF.

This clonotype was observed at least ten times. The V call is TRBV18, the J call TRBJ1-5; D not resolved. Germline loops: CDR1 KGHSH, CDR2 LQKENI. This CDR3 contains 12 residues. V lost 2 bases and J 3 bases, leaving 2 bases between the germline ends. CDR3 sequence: CASSPTNQPQHF. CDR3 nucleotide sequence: TGTGCCAGCTCACCAACCAATCAGCCCCAGCATTTT.

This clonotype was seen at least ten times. The CDR3 spells CASSLVATEQFF. DNA of the CDR3: TGTGCCAGCAGCTTGGTGGCGACTGAGCAGTTCTTC. The chain combines TRBV5-8 with TRBJ2-1; D gene unclear. Trimming took off 0 bases at V and 9 bases at J, with 7 bases between the two ends. There are 12 residues in the CDR3. From germline, CDR1 is SGHTS and CDR2 YDEGEE.

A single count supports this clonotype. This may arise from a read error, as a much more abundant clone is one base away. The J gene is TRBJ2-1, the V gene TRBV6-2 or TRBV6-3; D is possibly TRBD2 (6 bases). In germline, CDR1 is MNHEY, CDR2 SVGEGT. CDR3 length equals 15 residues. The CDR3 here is CASSDTGSPYNERFF. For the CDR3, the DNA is TGTGCCAGCAGTGATACCGGGAGCCCCTACAATGAGCGGTTCTTC.

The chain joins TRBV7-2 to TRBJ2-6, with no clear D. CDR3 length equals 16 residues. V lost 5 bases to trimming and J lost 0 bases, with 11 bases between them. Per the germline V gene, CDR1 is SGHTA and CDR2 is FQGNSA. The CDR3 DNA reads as TGTGCCAGCAGCCGTACAGTTAGCTCTGGGGCCAACGTCCTGACTTTC. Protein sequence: CASSRTVSSGANVLTF.

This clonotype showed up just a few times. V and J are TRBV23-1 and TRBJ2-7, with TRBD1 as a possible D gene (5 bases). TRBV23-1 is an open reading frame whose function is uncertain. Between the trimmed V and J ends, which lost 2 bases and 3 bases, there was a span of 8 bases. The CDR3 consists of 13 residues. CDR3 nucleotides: TGCGCCAGCAGTCAAGGACACTTCTACGAGCAGTACTTC. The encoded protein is CASSQGHFYEQYF.

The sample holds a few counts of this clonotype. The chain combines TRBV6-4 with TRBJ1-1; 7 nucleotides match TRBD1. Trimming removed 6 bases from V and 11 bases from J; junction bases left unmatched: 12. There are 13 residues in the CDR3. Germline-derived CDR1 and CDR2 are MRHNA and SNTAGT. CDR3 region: CASRQNGQAQAFF. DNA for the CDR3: TGTGCCAGCAGGCAAAACGGACAGGCTCAGGCTTTCTTT.

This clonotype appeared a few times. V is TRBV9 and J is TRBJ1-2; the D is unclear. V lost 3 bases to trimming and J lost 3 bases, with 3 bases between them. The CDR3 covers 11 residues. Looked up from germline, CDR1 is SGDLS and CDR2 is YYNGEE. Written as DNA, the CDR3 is TGTGCCAGCAGCGACTACTATGGCTACACCTTC. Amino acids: CASSDYYGYTF. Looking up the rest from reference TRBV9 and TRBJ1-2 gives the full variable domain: DSGVTQTPKHLITATGQRVTLRCSPRSGDLSVYWYQQSLDQGLQFLIQYYNGEERAKGNILERFSAQQFPDLHSELNLSSLELGDSALYFCASSDYYGYTFGSGTRLTVV.